What follows are 26 T cell receptor beta chains derived from one specimen sequenced in a study of T cells after yellow fever vaccination. TCRdb re-called the 5' RACE reads with MiXCR, one entry per CDR3 protein. This table holds some 260,000 distinct CDR3 sequences, 5.2% found once. The material sequenced was CD4+ T cells sorted from PBMCs, taken on the day of the yellow fever booster vaccination. These receptors were collected from a man between 18 and 35 years old who received the YFV17D yellow fever vaccine.

Many counts were recorded for this clonotype. The genes are TRBV5-1 and TRBJ2-3; TRBD1 matches 9 bases. The CDR3 totals 13 residues. Per the germline V gene, CDR1 is SGHRS and CDR2 is YFSETQ. J gave up 5 bases and V 4 bases, and 2 bases lay outside the gene matches. For the CDR3, the DNA is TGCGCCAGCAGCGGACAGGGGAAAGATACGCAGTATTTT. Its translation: CASSGQGKDTQYF. Using reference TRBV5-1 and TRBJ2-3 for the parts outside the CDR3, the full variable domain is KAGVTQTPRYLIKTRGQQVTLSCSPISGHRSVSWYQQTPGQGLQFLFEYFSETQRNKGNFPGRFSGRQFSNSRSEMNVSTLELGDSALYLCASSGQGKDTQYFGPGTRLTVL.

In this sample, this clonotype turned up a few times. This chain uses TRBV25-1 with TRBJ1-4; D gene uncertain. V was shortened by 1 base and J by 7 bases, with 10 bases between the two germline ends. Per germline, CDR1 MGHDK and CDR2 SYGVNS. The CDR3 is 14 residues long. The CDR3 DNA reads as TGTGCCAGCAGTGAATCTCTGGGTAGTGAAAAACTGTTTTTT. Translating it yields CASSESLGSEKLFF.

This chain links TRBV5-1 with TRBJ1-1; D gene uncertain. V dropped 0 bases and J dropped 0 bases, with 9 bases sitting between them. Looked up from germline, CDR1 is SGHRS and CDR2 is YFSETQ. The CDR3 covers 15 residues. CDR3 DNA: TGCGCCAGCAGCTTGGGGCAGCCTCTGAACACTGAAGCTTTCTTT. This encodes CASSLGQPLNTEAFF.

V is TRBV18 and J is TRBJ1-3, with unresolved D. V was cut by 3 bases and J by 0 bases, with 12 bases left in between. This CDR3 spans 16 amino acids. The germline V gene encodes CDR1 KGHSH and CDR2 LQKENI. Here the CDR3 DNA reads TGTGCCAGCTCACCTGGAGACGGAAACTCTGGAAACACCATATATTTT. It translates to CASSPGDGNSGNTIYF.

This clonotype appeared a few times. V usage is TRBV4-2 and J usage is TRBJ2-7; 7 positions agree with TRBD2. Germline V lookup: CDR1 LGHNA, CDR2 YNFKEQ. The CDR3 totals 15 residues. With 3 bases clipped from V and 2 bases from J, the junction kept 7 bases outside the gene matches. The CDR3 bases are TGTGCCAGCAGCCAGGCGTTCGGGACTACCTACGAGCAGTACTTC. Its translation is CASSQAFGTTYEQYF.

This clonotype was found a few times. The chain combines TRBV18 with TRBJ1-6; D is ambiguous. V shed 2 bases and J shed 5 bases, with 7 bases lying between them. CDR1 and CDR2 (germline): KGHSH, LQKENI. The CDR3 consists of 14 residues. This CDR3 is CASSPTPNNSPLHF. The CDR3 DNA reads TGTGCCAGCTCACCAACCCCGAATAATTCACCCCTCCACTTT.

The chain is built from TRBV7-9 and TRBJ1-2; unclear D gene. V dropped 3 bases and J dropped 4 bases, with 12 bases sitting between them. The CDR3 spans 14 residues. Germline V gives CDR1 SEHNR, CDR2 FQNEAQ (reference sequence). The CDR3 region has the DNA TGTGCCAGCAGCTTGGGGTCGGAACTCTATGGCTACACCTTC. Protein sequence: CASSLGSELYGYTF.

This clonotype was found a few times. The rearrangement uses TRBV6-5 and TRBJ1-5; 7 nucleotides align to TRBD1. The junction had 6 bases not matched to a gene; V was cut back by 8 bases and J by 2 bases. This CDR3 comprises 14 residues. Germline V lookup: CDR1 MNHEY, CDR2 SVGAGI. CDR3 region: CASALGQGNQPQHF. In nucleotides, the CDR3 is TGTGCCAGCGCCCTTGGACAGGGCAATCAGCCCCAGCATTTT.

This clonotype turned up a few times. This chain joins TRBV9 and TRBJ2-3, with D hard to call. Per the germline V gene, CDR1 is SGDLS and CDR2 is YYNGEE. CDR3 size: 15 residues. Trimming stripped 1 base from V and 0 bases from J, with 9 bases between. This chain's CDR3 is CASSVNGISTDTQYF. As DNA, the CDR3 is TGTGCCAGCAGCGTAAACGGCATAAGCACAGATACGCAGTATTTT.

V usage is TRBV11-2 and J usage is TRBJ2-3; no clear D. CDR3 length equals 13 residues. V was shortened by 5 bases and J by 6 bases, with 12 bases between the two germline ends. The V gene's germline CDR1 is SGHAT and CDR2 FQNNGV. The CDR3 loop reads CASSPIELDTQYF. The CDR3 nucleotides read TGTGCCAGCAGCCCGATCGAACTGGATACGCAGTATTTT.

This clonotype was observed a few times. CDR3 sequence reads: CASSLAPGGAQETQYF. Here the CDR3 DNA reads TGTGCCAGCAGCCTCGCCCCCGGGGGGGCACAAGAGACCCAGTACTTC. The chain has TRBV7-2 and TRBJ2-5, with 8 bases aligning to TRBD2. The V and J ends lost 5 bases and 2 bases, in that order; junction bases with no gene match: 10. This CDR3 is 16 amino acids long. Germline V gene sequence: CDR1 SGHTA, CDR2 FQGNSA.

This clonotype has just a few counts. The V call is TRBV7-6, the J call TRBJ2-5; D is undetermined. The CDR3 extends over 15 amino acids. The germline V gene encodes CDR1 SGHVS and CDR2 FNYEAQ. Trimming cost V 4 bases and J 1 base, with 13 bases left between them. The CDR3 loop is CASSWSWAGQETQYF. CDR3 nucleotides: TGTGCCAGCAGCTGGAGCTGGGCCGGCCAAGAGACCCAGTACTTC.

The sample holds many counts of this clonotype. The rearrangement uses TRBV7-2 and TRBJ2-1; D ambiguous. This CDR3 has 13 residues. Trimming stripped 6 bases from V and 6 bases from J, with 12 bases between. Germline-derived CDR1 and CDR2 are SGHTA and FQGNSA. Here the CDR3 DNA reads TGTGCCAGCAGGTTCGGTGGAGCCAATGAGCAGTTCTTC. It translates to CASRFGGANEQFF.

Note on this clonotype: The conserved phenylalanine or tryptophan is not found at the CDR3 terminus, so this likely reflects a read error. The chain's CDR3 is CASSLGAPDTQYI. DNA for the CDR3: TGTGCCAGCTCCCTGGGCGCCCCAGATACGCAGTATATT. V usage is TRBV5-4 and J usage is TRBJ2-3; D uncertain. Germline V gene data show CDR1 as SGHNT and CDR2 as YYREEE (reference sequence). The CDR3 runs to 13 residues. The V gene lost 7 bases and the J gene lost 4 bases, with 13 bases spanning the gap.

The gene calls are TRBV19 and TRBJ1-5, with TRBD1 matching over 8 bases. Germline CDR1 is LNHDA and CDR2 is SQIVND (reference sequence). This CDR3 is built from 14 residues. Trimming at V came to 4 bases and at J to 7 bases, leaving 6 bases not matched to a gene. The CDR3 is CASSNRQGRQPQHF. Written as DNA, the CDR3 is TGTGCCAGTAGTAACCGACAGGGGAGGCAGCCCCAGCATTTT.

This clonotype was observed at least ten times. The chain has TRBV25-1 and TRBJ1-4, with D hard to call. The germline V and J ends were trimmed by 7 bases and 7 bases, with 16 bases remaining between them. Germline values: CDR1 MGHDK, CDR2 SYGVNS. The CDR3 is 14 residues long. The CDR3 sequence: CASTGHRQGEKLFF. The CDR3 nucleotides read TGTGCCAGCACTGGGCATCGGCAAGGTGAAAAACTGTTTTTT.

This clonotype has a count of ten or more. V usage is TRBV5-1 and J usage is TRBJ1-1; TRBD1 might be the D (6 bases). Germline V gene data show CDR1 as SGHRS and CDR2 as YFSETQ. The CDR3 runs to 14 residues. V was trimmed by 2 bases and J by 11 bases, leaving 19 bases between them. DNA for the CDR3: TGCGCCAGCAGCTTCGACAGGAGAACCCCGAGGGCTTTCTTT. Translated: CASSFDRRTPRAFF.

The V gene is TRBV12-3 or TRBV12-4, the J gene TRBJ1-2; maybe TRBD1 (5 bases). There are 15 residues in the CDR3. Between the trimmed V and J ends, which lost 3 bases and 8 bases, there was a span of 19 bases. The CDR3 DNA follows: TGTGCCAGCAGTTTTGGGATCCGGGACTCCATCGGCTACACCTTC. Translated, it gives CASSFGIRDSIGYTF.

This clonotype was observed a handful of times. The gene calls are TRBV10-3 and TRBJ2-2, with D perhaps TRBD1 (5 bases). The germline V gene encodes CDR1 ENHRY and CDR2 SYGVKD. V was pared by 0 bases and J by 2 bases, with 7 bases between. The CDR3 covers 15 residues. In DNA, the CDR3 is TGTGCCATCAGTGAGTCGTGGGGCAACACCGGGGAGCTGTTTTTT. Translated, it gives CAISESWGNTGELFF.

This sequence joins TRBV20-1 and TRBJ2-7; D gene uncertain. The V and J ends lost 0 bases and 2 bases respectively, with 11 bases between them. The CDR3 loop spans 14 amino acids. The germline CDR1 and CDR2 sequences are DFQATT and SNEGSKA (reference sequence). CDR3 region: CSARDIARTYEQYF. Written as DNA, the CDR3 is TGCAGTGCTAGAGATATCGCGAGAACCTACGAGCAGTACTTC.

This clonotype has ten or more counts. The gene calls are TRBV7-2 and TRBJ2-7; possibly TRBD2 for D (6 bases). Germline V CDR1 and CDR2: SGHTA, FQGNSA. The CDR3 consists of 14 residues. Trimming cost V 3 bases and J 2 bases, with 11 bases left between them. CDR3 nucleotide sequence: TGTGCCAGCAGCTTTGGGCGGGGCCCCTACGAGCAGTACTTC. Protein: CASSFGRGPYEQYF.

V and J are TRBV12-5 and TRBJ1-1; no clear D gene. Germline V CDR1 and CDR2: LGHNT, FRNRAP. V lost 6 bases to trimming and J lost 1 base, with 15 bases between them. The CDR3 totals 15 residues. CDR3 protein: CASGPRAGANTEAFF. CDR3 DNA: TGTGCTAGTGGCCCGCGGGCAGGAGCGAACACTGAAGCTTTCTTT.

This clonotype has at least ten counts. The CDR3 sequence is CASRQRGAGNTIYF. In DNA, the CDR3 is TGTGCCAGCAGACAGCGGGGAGCTGGAAACACCATATATTTT. The V and J genes are TRBV5-5 and TRBJ1-3; D is undetermined. There are 14 residues in the CDR3. The germline V and J ends were trimmed by 5 bases and 2 bases, with 11 bases remaining between them. Germline CDR1 SGHKS, CDR2 YYEKEE (reference sequence).

This clonotype was found many times. The chain combines TRBV2 with TRBJ2-7; D is ambiguous. CDR1 is SNHLY, CDR2 FYNNEI, per germline. The V and J ends lost 1 base and 2 bases respectively, with 9 bases between them. The CDR3 loop spans 14 amino acids. CDR3 region: CASSEGMETYEQYF. In DNA form, the CDR3 reads TGTGCCAGCAGTGAAGGCATGGAGACCTACGAGCAGTACTTC. Filled out from reference TRBV2 and TRBJ2-7, the complete variable domain reads EPEVTQTPSHQVTQMGQEVILRCVPISNHLYFYWYRQILGQKVEFLVSFYNNEISEKSEIFDDQFSVERPDGSNFTLKIRSTKLEDSAMYFCASSEGMETYEQYFGPGTRLTVT.

This clonotype was observed at least ten times. This chain joins TRBV10-1 and TRBJ2-2; 8 bases agree with TRBD2. This CDR3 comprises 15 residues. The germline V gene encodes CDR1 WNHNN and CDR2 SYGVQD (reference sequence). V trimming: 6 bases; J trimming: 1 base; junction bases outside the gene matches: 4. In DNA form, the CDR3 reads TGCGCCAGCAGGCCCGGGGGGGTGAACACCGGGGAGCTGTTTTTT. Its translation: CASRPGGVNTGELFF.

This clonotype was counted only a few times. This chain links TRBV7-3 with TRBJ1-1; D unclear. Germline V gives CDR1 SGHTA, CDR2 FQGTGA. V was pared by 3 bases and J by 4 bases, with 15 bases between. This CDR3 has 15 residues. CDR3 amino acids: CASSFGPGRSTEAFF. DNA of the CDR3: TGTGCCAGCAGCTTTGGGCCGGGGAGGAGCACTGAAGCTTTCTTT.